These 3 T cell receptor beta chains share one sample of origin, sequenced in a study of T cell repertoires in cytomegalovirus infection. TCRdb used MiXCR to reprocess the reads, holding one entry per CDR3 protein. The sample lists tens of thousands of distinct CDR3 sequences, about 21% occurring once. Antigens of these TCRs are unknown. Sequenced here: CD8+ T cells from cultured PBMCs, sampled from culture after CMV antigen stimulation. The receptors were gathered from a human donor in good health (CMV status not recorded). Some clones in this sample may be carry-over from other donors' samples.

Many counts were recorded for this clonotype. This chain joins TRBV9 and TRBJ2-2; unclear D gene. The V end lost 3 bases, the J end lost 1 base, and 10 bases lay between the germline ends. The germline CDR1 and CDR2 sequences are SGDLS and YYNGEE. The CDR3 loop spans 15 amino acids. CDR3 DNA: TGTGCCAGCAGCGCCTCTACCCGGAACACCGGGGAGCTGTTTTTT. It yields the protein CASSASTRNTGELFF.

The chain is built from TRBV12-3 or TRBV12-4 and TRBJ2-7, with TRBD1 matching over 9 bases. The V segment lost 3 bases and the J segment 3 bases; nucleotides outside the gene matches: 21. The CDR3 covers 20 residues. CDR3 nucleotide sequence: TGTGCCAGCAGTTTCCGACCGGGACAGGGTGACCTTTGGGCGGACTACGAGCAGTACTTC. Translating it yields CASSFRPGQGDLWADYEQYF.

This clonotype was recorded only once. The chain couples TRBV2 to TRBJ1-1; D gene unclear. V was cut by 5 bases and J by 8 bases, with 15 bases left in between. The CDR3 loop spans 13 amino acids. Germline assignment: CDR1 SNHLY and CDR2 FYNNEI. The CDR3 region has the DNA TGTGCCAGCAGTCATTTAAGGGAGTCCGAAGCTTTCTTT. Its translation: CASSHLRESEAFF. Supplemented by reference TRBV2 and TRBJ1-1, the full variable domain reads EPEVTQTPSHQVTQMGQEVILRCVPISNHLYFYWYRQILGQKVEFLVSFYNNEISEKSEIFDDQFSVERPDGSNFTLKIRSTKLEDSAMYFCASSHLRESEAFFGQGTRLTVV.